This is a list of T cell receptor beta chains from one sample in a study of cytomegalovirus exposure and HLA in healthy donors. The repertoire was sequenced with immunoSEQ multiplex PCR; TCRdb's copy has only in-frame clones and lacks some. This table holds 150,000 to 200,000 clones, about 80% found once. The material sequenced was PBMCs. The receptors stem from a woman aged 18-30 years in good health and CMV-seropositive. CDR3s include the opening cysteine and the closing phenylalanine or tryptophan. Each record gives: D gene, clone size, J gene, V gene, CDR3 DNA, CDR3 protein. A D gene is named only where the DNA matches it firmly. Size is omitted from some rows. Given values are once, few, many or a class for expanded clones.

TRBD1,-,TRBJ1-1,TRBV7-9,TGTGCCAGCAGCACCAAGACAGGGGGCACTGAAGCTTTCTTT,CASSTKTGGTEAFF
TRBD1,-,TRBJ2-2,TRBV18,TGTGCCAGCTCACCTGCTACGGGACAGGGATCTGTCGGGGAGCTGTTTTTT,CASSPATGQGSVGELFF
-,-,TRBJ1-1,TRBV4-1,TGCGCCAGCAGCCGAATTGGGGGAGGGGGGAACACTGAAGCTTTCTTT,CASSRIGGGGNTEAFF
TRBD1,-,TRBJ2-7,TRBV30,TGTGCCTGGACCACAGGGGCCTACGAGCAGTACTTC,CAWTTGAYEQYF
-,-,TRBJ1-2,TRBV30,TGTGCCTGGAGTCCGGGGGTTAACTATGGCTACACCTTC,CAWSPGVNYGYTF
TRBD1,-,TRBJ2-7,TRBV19,TGTGCCAGTAGTATTGGCACAGGGGTAACCTACGAGCAGTACTTC,CASSIGTGVTYEQYF
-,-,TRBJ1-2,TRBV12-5,TGTGCTAGTGGACGGGGGGGCAGCCAGAGTAGCTATGGCTACACCTTC,CASGRGGSQSSYGYTF
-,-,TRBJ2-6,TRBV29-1,TGCAGCGTTGTTGGGGGGGCTGGGGCCAACGGCCTGACTTTC,CSVVGGAGANGLTF
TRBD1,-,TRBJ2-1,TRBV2,TGTGCCAGCGGGGACAGCTCCTACAATGAGCAGTTCTTC,CASGDSSYNEQFF
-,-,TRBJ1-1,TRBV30,TGTGCCTCCAGACAGTTGACTGAAGCTTTCTTT,CASRQLTEAFF
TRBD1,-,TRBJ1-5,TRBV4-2,TGTGCCAGCAGCCCAGGAACCCGGGACAGCGGGCAGCCCCAGCATTTT,CASSPGTRDSGQPQHF
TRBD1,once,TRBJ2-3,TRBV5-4,TGTGCCAGCAGTCCGGGACAGAGCACAGATACGCAGTATTTT,CASSPGQSTDTQYF
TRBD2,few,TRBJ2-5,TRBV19,TGTGCCAGTAGCCCCGAAACTAGCGGGGGTGGGGAGACCCAGTACTTC,CASSPETSGGGETQYF
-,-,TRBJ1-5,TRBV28,TGTGCCAGCAAATTAACGAAGGCAGGTAATTCCTCGTGGGCCCATAGCAATCAGCCCCAGCATTTT,CASKLTKAGNSSWAHSNQPQHF
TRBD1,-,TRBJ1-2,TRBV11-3,TGTGCCAGCAGTCAAGACTACAGGGGTTATGGCTACACCTTC,CASSQDYRGYGYTF
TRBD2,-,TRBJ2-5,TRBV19,TGTGCCAGTAGTCCCTGGGGAAGCGGGGGGACCCAAGAGACCCAGTACTTC,CASSPWGSGGTQETQYF